The source of this TCR beta chain is a study of blood T cell repertoires in COVID-19. Study background: T cells, B-cell-depleted T cells, or PBMCs provided the cDNA or gDNA that served as material.

Individuals drawn from under 30 US areas were about 18 to 95 years old. Produced via immunoSEQ multiplex PCR; TCRdb's table is partial and in-frame only. Of about 240,000 clones listed, around 86% are singletons. CDR1 is DFQATT and CDR2 is SNEGSKA in the germline V gene (reference sequence). With 7 bases removed from V and 7 bases from J, the gap between germline ends came to 14 bases. This CDR3 is 11 amino acids long. This clone was seen a single time. The chain links TRBV20-1 to TRBJ2-7; no firm D call. Sequenced sample: PBMCs or T cells enriched from blood (not recorded which). The sequence was collected from a woman in her thirties or forties with acute COVID-19. CDR3 amino acids: CSVSVGWEQYF. The CDR3 nucleotides are TGCAGTGTCTCGGTGGGCTGGGAGCAGTACTTC.